The T cell receptor beta chain under discussion was sequenced for a study of blood T cells in healthy people across ages. This clonotype was counted a few times. This CDR3 comprises 15 residues. The germline V gene has CDR1 SGHRS and CDR2 YFSETQ. The V gene lost 3 bases and the J gene lost 3 bases, with 15 bases spanning the gap. Using a J-beta primer mix together with a sample-barcoded 5' primer, a second PCR was run for roughly 7 to 12 cycles. TCRdb passed the 5' RACE reads through MiXCR, listing each CDR3 protein once. The sample has around 1.5 million distinct CDR3 sequences, almost 60% seen once.

The V gene is TRBV5-1, the J gene TRBJ2-5; TRBD2 might be the D (6 bases). The sequenced material came from blood. This sequence was found in a man younger than 30 in good health. CDR3 nucleotide sequence: TGCGCCAGCAGCTGGGGCCCAGCGGGTGAAGAGACCCAGTACTTC. It translates to CASSWGPAGEETQYF.